The subject of this entry is one T cell receptor beta chain. The data belong to a study of shared clonotypes between healthy human individuals. Germline V CDR1 and CDR2: MNHNY, SVGAGI (reference sequence). V lost 6 bases, J lost 8 bases, and 8 bases stayed unmatched. The CDR3 length is 13 residues. The assay ran at deep level. Every immunoSEQ plate was one replicate of a subset's evenly spread DNA. Only in-frame clones appear in the TCRdb table, and some are missing; sequencing was by immunoSEQ multiplex PCR. The table includes 1.4 million or so clones, just under 99% detected once. This sequence joins TRBV6-6 and TRBJ1-2, with 8 bases lining up with TRBD1. This clonotype was obtained from a man aged 25-40 years in good health. The sample was naive CD4+ T cells sorted from blood. Described subset: CD45RA+ positively selected. The CDR3 loop reads CASSSTGEGGYTF. The CDR3 DNA reads TGTGCCAGCAGCTCGACAGGGGAGGGAGGCTACACCTTC.